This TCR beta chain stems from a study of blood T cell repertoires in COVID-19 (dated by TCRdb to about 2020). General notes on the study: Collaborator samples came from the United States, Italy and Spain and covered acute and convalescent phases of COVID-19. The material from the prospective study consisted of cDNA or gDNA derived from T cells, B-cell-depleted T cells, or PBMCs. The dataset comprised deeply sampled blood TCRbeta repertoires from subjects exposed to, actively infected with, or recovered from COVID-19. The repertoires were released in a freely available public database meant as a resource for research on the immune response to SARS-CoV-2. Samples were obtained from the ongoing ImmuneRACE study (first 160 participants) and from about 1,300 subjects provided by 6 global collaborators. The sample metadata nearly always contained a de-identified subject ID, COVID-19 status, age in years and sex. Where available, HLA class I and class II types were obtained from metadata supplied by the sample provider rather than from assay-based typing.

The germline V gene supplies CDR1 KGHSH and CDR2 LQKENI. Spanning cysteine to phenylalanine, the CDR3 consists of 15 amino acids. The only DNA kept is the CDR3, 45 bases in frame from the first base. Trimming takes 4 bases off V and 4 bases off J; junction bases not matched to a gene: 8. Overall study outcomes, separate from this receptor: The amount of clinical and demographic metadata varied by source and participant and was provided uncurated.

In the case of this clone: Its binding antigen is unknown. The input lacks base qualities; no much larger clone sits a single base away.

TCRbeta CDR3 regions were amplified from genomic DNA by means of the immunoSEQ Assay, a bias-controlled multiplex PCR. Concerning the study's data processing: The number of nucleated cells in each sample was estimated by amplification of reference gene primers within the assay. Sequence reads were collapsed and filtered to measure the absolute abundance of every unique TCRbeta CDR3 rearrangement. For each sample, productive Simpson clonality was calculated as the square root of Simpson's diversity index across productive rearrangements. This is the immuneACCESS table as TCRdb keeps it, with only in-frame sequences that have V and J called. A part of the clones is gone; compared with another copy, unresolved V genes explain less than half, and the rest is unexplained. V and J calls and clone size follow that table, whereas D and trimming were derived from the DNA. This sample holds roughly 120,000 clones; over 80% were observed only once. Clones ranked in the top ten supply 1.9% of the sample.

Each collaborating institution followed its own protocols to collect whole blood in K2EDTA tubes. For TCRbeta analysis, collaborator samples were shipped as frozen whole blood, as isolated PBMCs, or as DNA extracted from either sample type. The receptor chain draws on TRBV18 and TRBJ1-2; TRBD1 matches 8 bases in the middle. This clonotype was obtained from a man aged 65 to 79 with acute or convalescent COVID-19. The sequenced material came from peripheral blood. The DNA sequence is TGTGCCAGCTCACGAACGGGGGACAGGTTCTATGGCTACACCTTC. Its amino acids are CASSRTGDRFYGYTF.